Listed below are T cell receptor beta chains from one sample, sequenced in a study of T cell responses to AZD1222 COVID-19 vaccine. Measured with immunoSEQ multiplex PCR; TCRdb has only the in-frame clones, and not every one. The table records about 150,000 clones, more than 70% of them present only once. The sample consisted of peripheral blood, taken 28 days after the second AZD1222 dose. The receptors were sampled from an adult who received the AZD1222 COVID-19 vaccine. The CDR3 runs from the conserved cysteine through the conserved F or W. The D gene is left open where the match is weak. For some rows the clone size is stated as once, few or many, or as a class when expanded; others skip it.

>TRBV19|NA|TRBJ1-4|TRBD1
CASSIGTGVNEKLFF
TGTGCCAGTAGTATAGGTACAGGGGTTAATGAAAAACTGTTTTTT
>TRBV19|NA|TRBJ1-1|NA
CASSERLGQGTEAFF
TGTGCCAGTAGTGAAAGGTTGGGGCAGGGCACTGAAGCTTTCTTT
>TRBV6-5|NA|TRBJ1-5|TRBD1
CASKTQTGEVQPQHF
TGTGCCAGCAAAACCCAGACAGGGGAGGTTCAGCCCCAGCATTTT
>TRBV6-1|NA|TRBJ1-3|NA
CASSEAVVGRNTIYF
TGTGCCAGCAGTGAAGCGGTAGTGGGTCGGAACACCATATATTTT
>TRBV6-5|NA|TRBJ2-7|TRBD2
CASSLAGRGEQYF
TGTGCCAGCAGTTTAGCGGGGCGGGGGGAGCAGTACTTC
>TRBV10-3|NA|TRBJ2-1|TRBD2
CAISESGGIYNEQFF
TGTGCCATCAGTGAGTCGGGAGGGATATACAATGAGCAGTTCTTC
>TRBV15|NA|TRBJ2-4|TRBD1
CATRTNRGQRDIQYF
TGTGCCACCAGGACTAACAGGGGCCAAAGGGACATTCAGTACTTC
>TRBV7-8|NA|TRBJ1-2|NA
CASSLTRSINYGYTF
TGTGCCAGCAGCTTAACCCGCAGTATTAACTATGGCTACACCTTC
>TRBV29-1|few|TRBJ2-1|NA
CSVELVGGRYSSYNEQFF
TGCAGCGTTGAGCTTGTTGGCGGCCGGTACAGCTCCTACAATGAGCAGTTCTTC
>TRBV5-1|NA|TRBJ1-2|NA
CASSLAAGNYGYTF
TGCGCCAGCAGCTTGGCCGCAGGGAACTATGGCTACACCTTC
>TRBV5-5|NA|TRBJ2-7|NA
CACSDGIEQYF
TGTGCCTGCTCTGATGGGATCGAGCAGTACTTC
>TRBV2|NA|TRBJ2-7|NA
CASRVSPYEQYF
TGTGCCAGCAGAGTTAGTCCCTACGAGCAGTACTTC
>TRBV5-6|NA|TRBJ1-2|NA
CASGRGSSRYGYTF
TGTGCCAGCGGTCGGGGATCCAGTAGGTATGGCTACACCTTC
>TRBV29-1|NA|TRBJ2-1|NA
CSVEEYNEQFF
TGCAGCGTTGAAGAATACAATGAGCAGTTCTTC
>TRBV29-1|NA|TRBJ1-2|NA
CSVEGADEKYGYTF
TGCAGCGTTGAGGGGGCGGACGAGAAGTATGGCTACACCTTC
>TRBV9|NA|TRBJ2-2|NA
CASSLGEHTGELFF
TGTGCCAGCAGCCTTGGGGAACACACCGGGGAGCTGTTTTTT
>TRBV6-5|NA|TRBJ2-1|NA
CASSYFGRNNEQFF
TGTGCCAGCAGTTACTTCGGCCGGAACAATGAGCAGTTCTTC
>TRBV2|NA|TRBJ2-2|NA
CASSEGLPANTGELFF
TGTGCCAGCTCCGAGGGACTTCCAGCGAACACCGGGGAGCTGTTTTTT
>TRBV2|NA|TRBJ2-1|TRBD2
CASADRTSGYNEQFF
TGTGCCAGCGCCGACAGGACTAGCGGCTACAATGAGCAGTTCTTC
>TRBV6-1|NA|TRBJ1-2|NA
CASKKDSNYGYTF
TGTGCCAGTAAAAAGGACAGCAACTATGGCTACACCTTC
>TRBV6-5|once|TRBJ1-6|NA
CASTWEGNSPLHF
TGTGCCAGCACCTGGGAGGGTAATTCACCCCTCCACTTT
>TRBV5-1|NA|TRBJ2-7|TRBD2
CASSLGGGSSYEQYF
TGCGCCAGCAGCTTAGGCGGCGGGAGTTCCTACGAGCAGTACTTC
>TRBV28|NA|TRBJ1-2|TRBD1
CASSLTGGSYGYTF
TGTGCCAGCAGTTTAACAGGGGGGAGCTATGGCTACACCTTC
>TRBV5-1|NA|TRBJ2-7|NA
CASSSSADLGYEQYF
TGCGCCAGCAGTTCGAGCGCCGACCTGGGCTACGAGCAGTACTTC
>TRBV18|NA|TRBJ2-7|TRBD1
CASSPGQLTYEQYF
TGTGCCAGCTCACCGGGACAGCTCACCTACGAGCAGTACTTC
>TRBV6-1|NA|TRBJ1-4|NA
CASSEGQINEKLFF
TGTGCCAGCAGTGAAGGACAGATTAATGAAAAACTGTTTTTT
>TRBV6-2/TRBV6-3|NA|TRBJ2-1|TRBD2
CASSYSELAAYNEQFF
TGTGCCAGCAGTTACTCAGAACTAGCGGCCTACAATGAGCAGTTCTTC
>TRBV10-2|once|TRBJ2-7|NA
CASSDYEQYF
TGCGCCAGCAGTGATTACGAGCAGTACTTC
>TRBV10-3|NA|TRBJ2-7|TRBD2
CAISPGLAETYEQYF
TGTGCCATCAGTCCCGGGCTAGCGGAAACCTACGAGCAGTACTTC
>TRBV4-1|few|TRBJ1-1|NA
CASSSGGYTEAFF
TGCGCCAGCAGCTCCGGGGGCTACACTGAAGCTTTCTTT
>TRBV5-1|NA|TRBJ1-4|NA
CASSLSRAATNEKLFF
TGCGCCAGCAGCTTGAGTAGGGCTGCAACTAATGAAAAACTGTTTTTT
>TRBV3-1/TRBV3-2|NA|TRBJ1-2|NA
CASSQAGGRGYGYTF
TGTGCCAGCAGCCAAGCGGGGGGCAGGGGCTATGGCTACACCTTC
>TRBV4-2|NA|TRBJ1-2|TRBD1
CASSQEWGQGNGYTF
TGTGCCAGCAGCCAAGAATGGGGACAGGGAAATGGCTACACCTTC
>TRBV7-9|NA|TRBJ2-3|TRBD2
CASSPPGLASDTQYF
TGTGCCAGCAGCCCACCGGGACTAGCCTCGGATACGCAGTATTTT
>TRBV5-1|NA|TRBJ2-3|TRBD2
CASSGTGTSGGGSTDTQYF
TGCGCCAGCAGCGGAACCGGGACTAGCGGGGGGGGAAGCACAGATACGCAGTATTTT
>TRBV5-5|NA|TRBJ1-1|TRBD1
CASSPYRGTEAFF
TGTGCCAGCAGCCCTTACAGGGGAACTGAAGCTTTCTTT
>TRBV7-9|NA|TRBJ2-5|NA
CASSYTGETQYF
TGTGCCAGCAGCTATACCGGAGAGACCCAGTACTTC
>TRBV11-2|NA|TRBJ2-1|NA
CASSLGGDNEQFF
TGTGCCAGCAGCTTGGGCGGGGACAATGAGCAGTTCTTC
>TRBV6-5|NA|TRBJ1-4|TRBD1
CASRKQGNEKLFF
TGTGCCAGCAGAAAACAGGGGAATGAAAAACTGTTTTTT
>TRBV30|NA|TRBJ1-2|NA
CAWSLGAVGYTF
TGTGCCTGGAGTCTAGGGGCGGTTGGCTACACCTTC
>TRBV7-2|NA|TRBJ2-3|TRBD2
CASSLLAGTDTQYF
TGTGCCAGCAGCTTACTAGCGGGAACGGATACGCAGTATTTT
>TRBV5-4|NA|TRBJ2-3|TRBD2
CASSPAGENRNTQYF
TGTGCCAGCTCCCCGGCGGGAGAGAACCGAAATACGCAGTATTTT
>TRBV27|NA|TRBJ2-1|NA
CASSFTKGNEQFF
TGTGCCAGCAGTTTTACTAAGGGGAATGAGCAGTTCTTC
>TRBV2|NA|TRBJ2-7|NA
CASSESEGVYEQYF
TGTGCCAGCAGTGAATCGGAGGGTGTGTACGAGCAGTACTTC
>TRBV5-8|NA|TRBJ1-3|NA
CASSFGNSGNTIYF
TGTGCCAGCAGCTTTGGGAACTCTGGAAACACCATATATTTT
>TRBV10-2|few|TRBJ2-3|TRBD2
CASSEPGLAGGQGDTQYF
TGCGCCAGCAGTGAACCGGGACTAGCGGGGGGGCAGGGAGATACGCAGTATTTT
>TRBV10-3|NA|TRBJ1-6|NA
CAISEGRGERNSPLHF
TGTGCCATCAGTGAGGGGCGGGGGGAACGAAATTCACCCCTCCACTTT
>TRBV7-9|few|TRBJ1-2|NA
CASSRGTALGGYTF
TGTGCCAGCAGCCGCGGGACGGCTTTGGGAGGCTACACCTTC
>TRBV7-2|NA|TRBJ2-3|TRBD2
CASSFPLAGGIDTQYF
TGTGCCAGCAGCTTTCCCTTAGCGGGGGGAATAGATACGCAGTATTTT